Detailed here is one TCR beta chain. As originally analysed: Estimates of nucleated cell counts were drawn from the amplification of reference gene primers. TCRdb's copy holds only in-frame clones and misses some; the assay was immunoSEQ multiplex PCR. V, J and clone size derive from that table, while D and trimming were established from the DNA sequence. The table shows 200,000 to 250,000 clones, with 83% occurring only once. These data come from a study of blood T cell repertoires in COVID-19. CDR1 is SNHLY and CDR2 is FYNNEI in the germline V gene. Deletions cut 3 bases from V and 10 bases from J, with 15 bases between. The CDR3 sequence is 14 residues long.

This chain joins TRBV2 and TRBJ1-4, with D perhaps matching TRBD1 (5 bases). The sample was peripheral blood. This clonotype was obtained from a woman younger than 45 with COVID-19, enrolled during active disease. The CDR3 bases are TGTGCCAGCAGTGATGAAGGGGTCGGGGGAAAACTGTTTTTT. It is translated as CASSDEGVGGKLFF.